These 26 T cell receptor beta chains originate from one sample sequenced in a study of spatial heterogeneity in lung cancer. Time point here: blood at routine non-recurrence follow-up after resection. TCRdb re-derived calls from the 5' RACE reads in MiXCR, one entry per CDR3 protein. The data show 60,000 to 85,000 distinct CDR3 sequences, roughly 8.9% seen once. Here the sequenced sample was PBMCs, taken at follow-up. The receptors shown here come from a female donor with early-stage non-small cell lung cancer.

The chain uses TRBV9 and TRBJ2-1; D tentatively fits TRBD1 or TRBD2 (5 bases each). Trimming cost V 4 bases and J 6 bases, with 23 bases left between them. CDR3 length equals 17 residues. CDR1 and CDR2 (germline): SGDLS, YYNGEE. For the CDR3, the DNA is TGTGCCAGCAGCCCCCCCGAGAGGGGTCCCTGGGGCAATGAGCAGTTCTTC. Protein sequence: CASSPPERGPWGNEQFF.

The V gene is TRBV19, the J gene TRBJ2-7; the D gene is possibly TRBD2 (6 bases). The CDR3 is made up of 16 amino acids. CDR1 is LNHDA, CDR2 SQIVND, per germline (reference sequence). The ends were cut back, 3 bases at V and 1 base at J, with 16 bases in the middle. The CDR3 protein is CASSISSGDLSYEQYF. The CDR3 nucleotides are TGTGCCAGTAGTATTAGCTCGGGGGACCTTTCCTACGAGCAGTACTTC.

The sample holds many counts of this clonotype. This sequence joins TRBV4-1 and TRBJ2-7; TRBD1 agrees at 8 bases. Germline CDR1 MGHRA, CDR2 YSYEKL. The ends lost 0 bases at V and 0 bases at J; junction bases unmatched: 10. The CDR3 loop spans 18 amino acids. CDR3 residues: CASSQETSAGTGSYEQYF. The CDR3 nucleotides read TGCGCCAGCAGCCAAGAAACGTCTGCCGGGACAGGCTCCTACGAGCAGTACTTC.

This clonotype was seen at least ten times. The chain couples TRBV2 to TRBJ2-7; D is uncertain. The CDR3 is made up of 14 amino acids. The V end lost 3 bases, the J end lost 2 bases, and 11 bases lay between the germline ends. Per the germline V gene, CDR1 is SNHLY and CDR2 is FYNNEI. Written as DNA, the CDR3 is TGTGCCAGCAGTGACGATCGGAAAGCCTACGAGCAGTACTTC. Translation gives CASSDDRKAYEQYF.

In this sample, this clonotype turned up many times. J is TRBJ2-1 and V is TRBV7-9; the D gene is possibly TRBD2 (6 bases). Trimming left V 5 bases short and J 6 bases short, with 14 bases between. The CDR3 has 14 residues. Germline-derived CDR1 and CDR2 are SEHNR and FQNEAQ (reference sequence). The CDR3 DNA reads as TGTGCCAGCAGCCCACTAGCTTCGGTCAATGAGCAGTTCTTC. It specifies CASSPLASVNEQFF. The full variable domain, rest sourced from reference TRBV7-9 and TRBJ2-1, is DTGVSQNPRHKITKRGQNVTFRCDPISEHNRLYWYRQTLGQGPEFLTYFQNEAQLEKSRLLSDRFSAERPKGSFSTLEIQRTEQGDSAMYLCASSPLASVNEQFFGPGTRLTVL.

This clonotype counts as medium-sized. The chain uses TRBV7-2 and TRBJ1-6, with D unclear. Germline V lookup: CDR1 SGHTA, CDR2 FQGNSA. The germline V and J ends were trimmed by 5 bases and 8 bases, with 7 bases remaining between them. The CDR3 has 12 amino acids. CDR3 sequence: CASSQVHSPLHF. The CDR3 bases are TGTGCCAGCAGCCAGGTTCATTCACCCCTCCACTTT.

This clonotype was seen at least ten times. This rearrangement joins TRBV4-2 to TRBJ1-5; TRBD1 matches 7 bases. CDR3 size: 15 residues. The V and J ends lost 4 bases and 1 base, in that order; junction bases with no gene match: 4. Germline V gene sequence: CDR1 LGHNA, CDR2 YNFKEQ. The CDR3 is CASSRGQESNQPQHF. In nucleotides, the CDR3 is TGTGCCAGCAGCCGAGGACAGGAAAGCAATCAGCCCCAGCATTTT.

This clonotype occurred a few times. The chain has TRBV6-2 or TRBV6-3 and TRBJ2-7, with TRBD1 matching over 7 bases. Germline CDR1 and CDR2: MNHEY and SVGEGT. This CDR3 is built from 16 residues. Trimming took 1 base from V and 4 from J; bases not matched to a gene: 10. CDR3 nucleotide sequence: TGTGCCAGCAGTTACTTCCTGGACAGGTCGGGGTACGAGCAGTACTTC. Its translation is CASSYFLDRSGYEQYF.

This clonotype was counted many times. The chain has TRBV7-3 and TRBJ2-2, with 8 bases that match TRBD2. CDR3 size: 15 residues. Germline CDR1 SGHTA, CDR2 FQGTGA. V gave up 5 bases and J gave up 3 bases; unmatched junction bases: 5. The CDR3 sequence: CASSAGLAYTGELFF. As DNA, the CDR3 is TGTGCCAGCAGCGCAGGACTAGCTTACACCGGGGAGCTGTTTTTT.

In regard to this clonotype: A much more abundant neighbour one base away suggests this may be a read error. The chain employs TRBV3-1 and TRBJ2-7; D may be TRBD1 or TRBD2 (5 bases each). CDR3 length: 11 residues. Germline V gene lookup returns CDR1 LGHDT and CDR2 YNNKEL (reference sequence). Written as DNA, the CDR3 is TGTGCCAGCAGCGTGGGGGTCGAGCAGAACTTC. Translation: CASSVGVEQNF.

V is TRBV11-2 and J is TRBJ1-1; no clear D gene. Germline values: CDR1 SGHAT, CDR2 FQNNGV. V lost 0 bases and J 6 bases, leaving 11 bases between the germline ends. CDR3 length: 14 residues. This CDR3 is CASSLDRRESEAFF. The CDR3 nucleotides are TGTGCCAGCAGCTTAGATCGTAGAGAATCTGAAGCTTTCTTT.

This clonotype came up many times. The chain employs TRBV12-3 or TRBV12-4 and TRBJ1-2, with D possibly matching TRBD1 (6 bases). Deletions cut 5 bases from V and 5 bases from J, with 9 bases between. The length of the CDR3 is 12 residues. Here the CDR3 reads CASSRQEYGYTF. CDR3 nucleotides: TGTGCCAGCAGTCGACAGGAGTATGGCTACACCTTC.

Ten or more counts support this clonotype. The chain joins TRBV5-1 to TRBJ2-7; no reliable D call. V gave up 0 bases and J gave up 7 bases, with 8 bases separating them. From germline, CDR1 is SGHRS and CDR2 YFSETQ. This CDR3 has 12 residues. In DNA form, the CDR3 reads TGCGCCAGCAGCTTGGCGGTGGGGGAGCAGTACTTC. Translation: CASSLAVGEQYF.

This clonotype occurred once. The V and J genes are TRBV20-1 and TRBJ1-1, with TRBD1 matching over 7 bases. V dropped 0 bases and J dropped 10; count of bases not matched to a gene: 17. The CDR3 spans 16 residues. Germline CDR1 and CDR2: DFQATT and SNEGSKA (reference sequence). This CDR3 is CSARDSNWGQSAVAFF. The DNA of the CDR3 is TGCAGTGCTAGAGATAGTAATTGGGGACAGAGTGCCGTAGCTTTCTTT.

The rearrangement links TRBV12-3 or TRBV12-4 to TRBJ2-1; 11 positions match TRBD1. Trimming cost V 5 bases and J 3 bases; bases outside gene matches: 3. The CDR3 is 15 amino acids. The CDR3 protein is CASSGGTGGYNEQFF. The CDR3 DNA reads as TGTGCCAGCAGTGGGGGGACAGGGGGCTACAATGAGCAGTTCTTC.

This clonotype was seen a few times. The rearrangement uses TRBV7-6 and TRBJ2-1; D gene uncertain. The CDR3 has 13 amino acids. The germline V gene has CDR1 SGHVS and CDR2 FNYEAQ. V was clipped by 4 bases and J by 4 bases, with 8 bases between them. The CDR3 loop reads CASSSSRYNEQFF. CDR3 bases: TGTGCCAGCAGCTCTTCACGATACAATGAGCAGTTCTTC.

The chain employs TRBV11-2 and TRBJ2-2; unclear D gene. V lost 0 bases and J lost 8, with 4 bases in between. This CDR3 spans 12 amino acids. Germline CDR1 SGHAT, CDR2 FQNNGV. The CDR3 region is CASSLEVGELFF. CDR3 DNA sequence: TGTGCCAGCAGCTTAGAGGTTGGGGAGCTGTTTTTT.

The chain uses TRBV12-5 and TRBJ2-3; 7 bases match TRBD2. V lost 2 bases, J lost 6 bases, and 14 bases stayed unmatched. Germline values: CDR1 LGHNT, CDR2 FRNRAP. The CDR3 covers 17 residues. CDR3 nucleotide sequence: TGTGCTAGTGGTTTGTTGGCGCTAGCGGAGGTAGGGGATACGCAGTATTTT. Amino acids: CASGLLALAEVGDTQYF.

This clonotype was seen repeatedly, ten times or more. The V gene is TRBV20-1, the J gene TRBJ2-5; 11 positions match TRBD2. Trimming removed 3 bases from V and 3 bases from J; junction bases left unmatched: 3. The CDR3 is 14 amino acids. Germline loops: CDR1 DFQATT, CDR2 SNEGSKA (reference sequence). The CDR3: CSASSGLAEETQYF. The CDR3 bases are TGCAGTGCTAGTTCGGGACTAGCGGAAGAGACCCAGTACTTC.

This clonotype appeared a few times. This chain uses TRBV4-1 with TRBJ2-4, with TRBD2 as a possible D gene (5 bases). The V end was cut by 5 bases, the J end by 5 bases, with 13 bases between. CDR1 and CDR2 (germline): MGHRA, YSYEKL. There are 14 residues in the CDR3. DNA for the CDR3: TGCGCCAGCAGCGGAGGTTTGTTCGAAAACATTCAGTACTTC. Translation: CASSGGLFENIQYF.

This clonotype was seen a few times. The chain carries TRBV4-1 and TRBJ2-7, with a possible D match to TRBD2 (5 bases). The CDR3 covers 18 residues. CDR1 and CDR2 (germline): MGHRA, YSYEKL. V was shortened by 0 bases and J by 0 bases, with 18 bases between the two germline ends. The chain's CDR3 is CASSQDSPLATLSYEQYF. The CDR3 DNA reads TGCGCCAGCAGCCAAGATAGCCCCTTAGCGACCCTCTCCTACGAGCAGTACTTC.

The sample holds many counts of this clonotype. In nucleotides, the CDR3 is TGCGCCAGCAGCTCCGCACCACTAGCGGGGGGAGAGACCCAGTACTTC. It is translated as CASSSAPLAGGETQYF. The chain recombines TRBV5-1 with TRBJ2-5, with TRBD2 matching 12 bases. Unmatched junction bases numbered 7, after V lost 3 bases and J lost 4 bases. Germline lookup yields CDR1 SGHRS and CDR2 YFSETQ. CDR3 size: 16 residues.

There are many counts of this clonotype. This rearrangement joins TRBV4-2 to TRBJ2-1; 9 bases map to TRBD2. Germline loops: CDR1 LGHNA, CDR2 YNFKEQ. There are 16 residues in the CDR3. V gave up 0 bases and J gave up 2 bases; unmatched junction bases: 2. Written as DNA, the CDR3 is TGTGCCAGCAGCCAAGAGACTAGCGGCCCCTACAATGAGCAGTTCTTC. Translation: CASSQETSGPYNEQFF.

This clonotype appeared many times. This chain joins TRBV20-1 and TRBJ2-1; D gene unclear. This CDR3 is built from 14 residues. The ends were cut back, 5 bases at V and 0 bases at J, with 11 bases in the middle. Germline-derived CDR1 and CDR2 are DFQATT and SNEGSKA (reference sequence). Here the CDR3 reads CSACPQSSYNEQFF. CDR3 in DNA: TGCAGTGCTTGCCCCCAGAGCTCCTACAATGAGCAGTTCTTC.

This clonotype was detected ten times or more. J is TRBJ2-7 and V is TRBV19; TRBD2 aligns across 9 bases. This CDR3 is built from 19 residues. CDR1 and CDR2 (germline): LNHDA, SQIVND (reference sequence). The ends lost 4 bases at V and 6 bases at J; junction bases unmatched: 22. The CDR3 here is CASSNQGTSSPHTSGEQYF. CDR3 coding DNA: TGTGCCAGTAGTAATCAAGGGACTAGCTCCCCCCATACCTCCGGCGAGCAGTACTTC.

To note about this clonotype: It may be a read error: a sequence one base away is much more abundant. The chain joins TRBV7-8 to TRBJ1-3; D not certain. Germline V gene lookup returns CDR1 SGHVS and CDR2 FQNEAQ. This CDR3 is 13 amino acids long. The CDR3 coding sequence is TGTGCCAGCAGCCTAGCGAGGGAACACTCCATATATTTT. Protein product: CASSLAREHSIYF.